Reported below is one TCR beta chain. The junction does not match germline at one end; this may be a read error. This sample was taken from a study of Ad26.COV2.S vaccination and SARS-CoV-2 variants. Assay used: immunoSEQ multiplex PCR; TCRdb lists only in-frame clones, some missing. This sample has 400,000 to 500,000 clones, with 89% found just once. The CDR3 spans 13 residues. Germline V gene lookup returns CDR1 KGHDR and CDR2 SFDVKD. Treatment reported: around 19 received Ad26.COV2.S at low or high dose, single or two shots; five or six received placebo; per-sample allocation not given. The samples were gathered on day 63 after the first injection of vaccine or placebo. Participants' vaccine, an Ad26 vector, delivered Wuhan-strain SARS-CoV-2 spike.

This chain links TRBV24-1 with TRBJ2-3, with 11 bases identical to TRBD1. The sequences come from peripheral blood, collected in a trial of Ad26.COV2.S vaccine versus placebo. This TCR derives from a person between 18 and 59 years old who received the Ad26.COV2.S COVID-19 vaccine or a placebo. The CDR3 DNA reads as TGTGCCACCCGGACAGGGGGCACGGATACGCAGTATTTT. Its translation: CATRTGGTDTQYF.